This TCR beta chain was found in a study of sequential checkpoint blockade in melanoma. CDR1 SEHNR and CDR2 FQNEAQ come from the germline V gene (reference sequence). V was clipped by 2 bases and J by 0 bases, with 14 bases between them. CDR3 length: 17 residues. Assay: immunoSEQ multiplex PCR; the TCRdb copy retains only in-frame clones and omits some. This table has more than 25,000 clones, about 89% appearing once. The sample's treatment: randomized to nivolumab then ipilimumab (arm A) or the reverse (arm B). From thawed PBMCs, live CD3+CD8+ cells negative for CD19 and CD56 were sorted. This clone was seen a few times.

The source material was CD8+ T cells sorted from blood (inferred from file names), sampled from a patient given nivolumab and ipilimumab in sequence. The chain is built from TRBV7-9 and TRBJ1-3; D not certain. The clonotype comes from a human donor with melanoma. The CDR3 DNA reads TGTGCCAGCAGCTTATATCTAGAGGGCGACTCTGGAAACACCATATATTTT. Translation gives CASSLYLEGDSGNTIYF.